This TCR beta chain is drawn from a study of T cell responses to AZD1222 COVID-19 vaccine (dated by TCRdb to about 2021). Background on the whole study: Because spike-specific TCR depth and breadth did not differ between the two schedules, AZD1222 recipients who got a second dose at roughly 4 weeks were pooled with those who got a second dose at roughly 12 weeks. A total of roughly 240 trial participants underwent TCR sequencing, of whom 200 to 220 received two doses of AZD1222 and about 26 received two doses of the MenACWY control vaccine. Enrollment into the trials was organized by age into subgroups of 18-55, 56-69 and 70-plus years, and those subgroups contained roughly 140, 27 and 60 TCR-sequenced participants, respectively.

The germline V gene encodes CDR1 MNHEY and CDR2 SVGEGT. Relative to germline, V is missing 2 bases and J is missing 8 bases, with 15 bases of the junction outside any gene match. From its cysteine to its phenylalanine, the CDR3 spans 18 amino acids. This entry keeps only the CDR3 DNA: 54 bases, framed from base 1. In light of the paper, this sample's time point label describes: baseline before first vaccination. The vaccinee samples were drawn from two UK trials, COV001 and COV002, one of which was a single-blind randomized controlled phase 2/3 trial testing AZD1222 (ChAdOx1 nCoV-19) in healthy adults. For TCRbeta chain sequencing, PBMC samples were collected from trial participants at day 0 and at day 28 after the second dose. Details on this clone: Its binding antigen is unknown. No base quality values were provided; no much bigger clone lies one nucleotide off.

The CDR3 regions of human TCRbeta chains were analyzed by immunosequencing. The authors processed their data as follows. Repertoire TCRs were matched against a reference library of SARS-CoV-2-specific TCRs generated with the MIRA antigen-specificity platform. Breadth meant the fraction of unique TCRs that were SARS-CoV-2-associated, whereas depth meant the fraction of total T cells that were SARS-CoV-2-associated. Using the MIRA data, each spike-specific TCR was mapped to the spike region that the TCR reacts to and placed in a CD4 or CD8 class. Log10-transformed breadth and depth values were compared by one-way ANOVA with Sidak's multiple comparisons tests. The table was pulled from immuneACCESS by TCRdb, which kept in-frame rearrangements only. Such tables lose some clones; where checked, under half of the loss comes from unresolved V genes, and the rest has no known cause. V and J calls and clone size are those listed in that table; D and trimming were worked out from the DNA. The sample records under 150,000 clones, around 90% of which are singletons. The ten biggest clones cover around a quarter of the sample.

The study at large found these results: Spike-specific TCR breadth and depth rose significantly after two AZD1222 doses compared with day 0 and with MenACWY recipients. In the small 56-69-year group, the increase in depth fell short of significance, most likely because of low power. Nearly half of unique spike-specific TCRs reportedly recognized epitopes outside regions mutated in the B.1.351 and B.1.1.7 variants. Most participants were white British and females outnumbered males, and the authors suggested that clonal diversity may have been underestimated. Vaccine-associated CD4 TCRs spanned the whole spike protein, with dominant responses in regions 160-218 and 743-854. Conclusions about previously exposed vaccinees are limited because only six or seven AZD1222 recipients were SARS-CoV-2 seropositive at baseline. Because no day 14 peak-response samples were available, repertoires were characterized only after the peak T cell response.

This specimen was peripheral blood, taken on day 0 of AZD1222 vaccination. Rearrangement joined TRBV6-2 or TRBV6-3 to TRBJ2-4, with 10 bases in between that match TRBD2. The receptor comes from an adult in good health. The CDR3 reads CASSYDWSSGGSRDIQYF. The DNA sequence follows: TGTGCCAGCAGTTACGATTGGTCTAGCGGGGGCTCACGGGACATTCAGTACTTC.